The 17 T cell receptor beta chains below were found in one sample sequenced in a study of blood T cell repertoires in COVID-19. Data came from immunoSEQ multiplex PCR; TCRdb stores just in-frame clones and leaves some out. In the table there are under 200,000 clones, around 81% of which are singletons. Sequencing used peripheral blood. The receptors come from a human donor with acute or convalescent COVID-19. The donor label of this sample is uncertain.

This chain connects TRBV3-1 (or the pseudogene TRBV3-2) to TRBJ1-1, with 8 bases lining up with TRBD1. This CDR3 spans 15 amino acids. Germline V gives CDR1 LGHDT, CDR2 YNNKEL (reference sequence). Unmatched junction bases numbered 5, after V lost 1 base and J lost 4 bases. CDR3 nucleotide sequence: TGTGCCAGCAGCCAAGGACCACAGGGGGTCACTGAAGCTTTCTTT. This encodes CASSQGPQGVTEAFF.

V is TRBV18 and J is TRBJ1-4, with 9 bases lining up with TRBD1. From germline, CDR1 is KGHSH and CDR2 LQKENI. CDR3 size: 16 residues. The junction had 6 bases not matched to a gene; V was cut back by 0 bases and J by 7 bases. The CDR3 DNA sequence: TGTGCCAGCTCACCACCGGGACAGGGTGCGGGTGAAAAACTGTTTTTT. Its protein is CASSPPGQGAGEKLFF.

This clone was picked up one time. This chain joins TRBV7-9 and TRBJ2-2, with 8 bases lining up with TRBD2. The germline gives CDR1 SEHNR, CDR2 FQNEAQ (reference sequence). With 5 bases clipped from V and 3 bases from J, the junction kept 5 bases outside the gene matches. The CDR3 covers 15 residues. CDR3 protein: CASSRRGVDTGELFF. The CDR3 coding sequence is TGTGCCAGCAGCCGGCGGGGGGTCGACACCGGGGAGCTGTTTTTT.

This chain joins TRBV7-3 and TRBJ1-2; D remains unclear. The CDR3 covers 14 residues. V was trimmed by 1 base and J by 2 bases, leaving 8 bases between them. Germline V gene data show CDR1 as SGHTA and CDR2 as FQGTGA. The CDR3 loop is CASSLNAGNYGYTF. Written as DNA, the CDR3 is TGTGCCAGCAGCTTAAATGCGGGCAACTATGGCTACACCTTC.

The chain couples TRBV28 to TRBJ1-4; 7 bases fit TRBD1. Per the germline V gene, CDR1 is MDHEN and CDR2 is SYDVKM. V lost 7 bases, J lost 7 bases, and 9 bases stayed unmatched. This CDR3 is 14 amino acids long. DNA of the CDR3: TGTGCCAGCATGGGGACAGTCTTTACTGAAAAACTGTTTTTT. Translated: CASMGTVFTEKLFF.

V and J are TRBV11-2 and TRBJ1-6; TRBD1 agrees at 7 bases. CDR1 and CDR2 (germline): SGHAT, FQNNGV. The CDR3 runs to 15 residues. The ends lost 1 base at V and 10 bases at J; junction bases unmatched: 7. The CDR3 spells CASSLGGQARSPLHF. In DNA form, the CDR3 reads TGTGCCAGCAGCTTAGGAGGACAGGCCCGGTCACCCCTCCACTTT.

The gene calls are TRBV7-9 and TRBJ2-3; 11 nucleotides agree with TRBD1. V was clipped by 5 bases and J by 5 bases; unmatched bases: 21. CDR1 SEHNR and CDR2 FQNEAQ come from the germline V gene (reference sequence). The CDR3 loop spans 20 amino acids. The CDR3 coding sequence is TGTGCCAGCAGCATCAAATCGGGACAGGGGGGTGCTGGGGTACGAGATACGCAGTATTTT. It encodes CASSIKSGQGGAGVRDTQYF. The full variable domain, completed using reference TRBV7-9 and TRBJ2-3, is DTGVSQNPRHKITKRGQNVTFRCDPISEHNRLYWYRQTLGQGPEFLTYFQNEAQLEKSRLLSDRFSAERPKGSFSTLEIQRTEQGDSAMYLCASSIKSGQGGAGVRDTQYFGPGTRLTVL.

The V call is TRBV5-4, the J call TRBJ2-2; TRBD2 might be the D (5 bases). The CDR3 spans 13 residues. Trimming left V 3 bases short and J 8 bases short, with 11 bases between. CDR1 is SGHNT, CDR2 YYREEE, per germline (reference sequence). This chain's CDR3 is CASSWDVAGELFF. Here the CDR3 DNA reads TGTGCCAGCAGCTGGGATGTAGCGGGGGAGCTGTTTTTT.

The CDR3 DNA reads TGCAGTGCTAGTGTTAGCGGGAGGTTAGAGACCCAGTACTTC. Its protein product is CSASVSGRLETQYF. J is TRBJ2-5 and V is TRBV20-1; 10 bases map to TRBD2. Trimming at V came to 3 bases and at J to 4 bases, leaving 5 bases not matched to a gene. This CDR3 contains 14 residues. Germline loops: CDR1 DFQATT, CDR2 SNEGSKA (reference sequence).

The rearrangement links TRBV18 to TRBJ1-2, with a weak D call TRBD1 (5 bases). The CDR3 runs to 14 residues. Deletions cut 2 bases from V and 5 bases from J, with 12 bases between. Germline V gives CDR1 KGHSH, CDR2 LQKENI. In nucleotides, the CDR3 is TGTGCCAGCTCACCATCCCAGGGTGGTTATGGCTACACCTTC. It specifies CASSPSQGGYGYTF. Variable domain in full (rest from reference TRBV18 and TRBJ1-2): NAGVMQNPRHLVRRRGQEARLRCSPMKGHSHVYWYRQLPEEGLKFMVYLQKENIIDESGMPKERFSAEFPKEGPSILRIQQVVRGDSAAYFCASSPSQGGYGYTFGSGTRLTVV.

The chain employs TRBV4-2 and TRBJ2-7; the match to TRBD1 covers 7 bases. Germline V CDR1 and CDR2: LGHNA, YNFKEQ. This CDR3 comprises 15 residues. With V trimmed by 1 base and J by 4 bases, 7 bases remained unmatched. In nucleotides, the CDR3 is TGTGCCAGCAGCCAAGCCACAGGGGAAGGGTACGAGCAGTACTTC. Translated: CASSQATGEGYEQYF.

The chain employs TRBV2 and TRBJ1-2, with a weak D call TRBD1 (5 bases). From germline, CDR1 is SNHLY and CDR2 FYNNEI. V dropped 5 bases and J dropped 6 bases, with 22 bases sitting between them. CDR3 length: 16 amino acids. CDR3 in amino acids: CASSPHQTASGDGYTF. CDR3 DNA: TGTGCCAGCAGTCCACACCAGACAGCCTCCGGAGATGGCTACACCTTC.

The gene calls are TRBV6-2 or TRBV6-3 and TRBJ2-1; D is possibly TRBD2 (5 bases). V was trimmed by 5 bases and J by 6 bases, leaving 11 bases between them. The CDR3 extends over 13 amino acids. Germline V gene lookup returns CDR1 MNHEY and CDR2 SVGEGT. CDR3 coding DNA: TGTGCCAGCAGTCTATCCACTAGCAATGAGCAGTTCTTC. Its protein is CASSLSTSNEQFF.

The chain links TRBV27 to TRBJ2-2; 7 bases are shared with TRBD2. J gave up 5 bases and V 5 bases, and 11 bases lay outside the gene matches. CDR1 is MNHEY and CDR2 is SMNVEV in the germline V gene (reference sequence). The CDR3 runs to 16 residues. DNA of the CDR3: TGTGCCAGCAGTCCAGCCCCAGGCGGGGGAACCGGGGAGCTGTTTTTT. Encoded protein: CASSPAPGGGTGELFF.

This clone occurred many times. The chain is built from TRBV4-2 and TRBJ1-2; D is unclear. The ends were cut back, 1 base at V and 2 bases at J, with 14 bases in the middle. This CDR3 has 16 residues. The germline V gene has CDR1 LGHNA and CDR2 YNFKEQ. The CDR3, as DNA: TGTGCCAGCAGCCAAGCTTTTTTGGGCTCCAACTATGGCTACACCTTC. Translated: CASSQAFLGSNYGYTF.

The rearrangement joins TRBV19 to TRBJ1-3; a possible D gene is TRBD1 (6 bases). This CDR3 has 14 residues. Trimming removed 6 bases at V and 1 base at J, with 10 bases between. Germline loops: CDR1 LNHDA, CDR2 SQIVND (reference sequence). The DNA for the CDR3 is TGTGCCAGTAGGGACAGCGTTTCTGGAAACACCATATATTTT. Protein product: CASRDSVSGNTIYF.

The chain uses TRBV7-3 and TRBJ2-1, with 8 bases identical to TRBD2. The CDR3 length is 15 residues. Germline-derived CDR1 and CDR2 are SGHTA and FQGTGA. The trim removed 2 bases at V and 10 bases at J, leaving 10 bases unmatched. CDR3 loop: CASSLAGGRQGEQFF. The CDR3 DNA reads TGTGCCAGCAGCTTAGCGGGGGGAAGACAAGGGGAGCAGTTCTTC.